This T cell receptor (beta chain) was found in a study of blood T cells in healthy people across ages. Study-wide findings and caveats: Higher diversity and more naive CD4+ cells were features of long-lived donors, compared to aged donors. Age showed a roughly linear inverse relationship with TCR beta diversity per million T cells.

A second PCR of roughly 6 to 12 cycles used a sample-barcoded 5' primer and a J-beta primer mix. All samples yielded 3 million or more CDR3-containing paired-end reads. TCRdb redid the calling of the 5' RACE reads with MiXCR, one entry per CDR3 protein. Here the sample spans about 1.8 million distinct CDR3 sequences, 40% to 55% being singletons. The CDR3 extends over 14 amino acids. V was pared by 7 bases and J by 1 base, with 16 bases between. The germline V gene encodes CDR1 DFQATT and CDR2 SNEGSKA (reference sequence). Peripheral blood from each donor was collected in a volume of roughly 9.2 milliliters. As to this clonotype: Antigen unknown.

V and J are TRBV20-1 and TRBJ2-5; a possible D gene is TRBD2 (6 bases). This receptor was identified in a woman in her 40s in good health. The material sequenced was blood. CDR3 nucleotides: TGCAGTGGATCACCGGGACTTCTCCAAGAGACCCAGTACTTC. This sequence encodes CSGSPGLLQETQYF.